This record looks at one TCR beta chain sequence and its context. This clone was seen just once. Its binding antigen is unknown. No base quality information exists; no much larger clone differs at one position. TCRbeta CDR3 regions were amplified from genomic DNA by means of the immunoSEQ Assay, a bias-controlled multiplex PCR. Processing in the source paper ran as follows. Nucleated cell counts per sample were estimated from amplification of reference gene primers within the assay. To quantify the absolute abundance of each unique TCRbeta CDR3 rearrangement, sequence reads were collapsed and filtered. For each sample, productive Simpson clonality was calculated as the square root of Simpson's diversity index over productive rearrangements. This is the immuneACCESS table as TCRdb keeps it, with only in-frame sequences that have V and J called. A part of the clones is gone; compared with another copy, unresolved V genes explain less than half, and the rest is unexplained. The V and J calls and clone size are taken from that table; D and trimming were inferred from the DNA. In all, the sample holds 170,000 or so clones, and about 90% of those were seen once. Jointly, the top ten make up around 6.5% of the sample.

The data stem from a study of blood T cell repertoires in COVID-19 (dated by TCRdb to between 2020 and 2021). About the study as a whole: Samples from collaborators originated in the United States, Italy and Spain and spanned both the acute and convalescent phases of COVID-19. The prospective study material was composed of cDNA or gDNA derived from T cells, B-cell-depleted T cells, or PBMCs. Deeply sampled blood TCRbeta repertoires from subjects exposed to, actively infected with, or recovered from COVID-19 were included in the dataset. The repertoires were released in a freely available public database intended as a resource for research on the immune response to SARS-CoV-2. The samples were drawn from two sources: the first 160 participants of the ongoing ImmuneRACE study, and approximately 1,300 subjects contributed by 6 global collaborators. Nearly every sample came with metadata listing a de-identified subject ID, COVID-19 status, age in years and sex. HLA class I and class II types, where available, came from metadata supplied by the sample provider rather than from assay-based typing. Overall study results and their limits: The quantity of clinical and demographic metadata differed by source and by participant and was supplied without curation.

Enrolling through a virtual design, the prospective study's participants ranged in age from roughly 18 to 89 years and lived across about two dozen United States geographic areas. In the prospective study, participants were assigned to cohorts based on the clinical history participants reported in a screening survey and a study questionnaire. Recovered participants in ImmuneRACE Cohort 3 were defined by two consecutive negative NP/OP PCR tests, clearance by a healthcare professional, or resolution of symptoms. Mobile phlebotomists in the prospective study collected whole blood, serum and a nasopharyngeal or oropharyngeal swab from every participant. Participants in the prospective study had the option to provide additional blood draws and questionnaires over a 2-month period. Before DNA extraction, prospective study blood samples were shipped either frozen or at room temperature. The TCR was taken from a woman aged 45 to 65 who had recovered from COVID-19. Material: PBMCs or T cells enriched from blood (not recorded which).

The CDR3 region reads CASSLRYTGELFF. The nucleotides read TGTGCCAGCAGCTTACGTTACACCGGGGAGCTGTTTTTT. The chain couples TRBV7-2 to TRBJ2-2; a confident D gene designation cannot be given. The CDR3 covers 13 residues, taking in both the cysteine and the phenylalanine. The sequence is cut down to CDR3 DNA, 39 bases in frame from base 1. Trimming costs V 2 bases and J 3 bases, and their ends lie 4 bases apart. The germline V gene encodes CDR1 SGHTA and CDR2 FQGNSA. Beyond the CDR3, the reference TRBV7-2 and TRBJ2-2 genes provide the residues; the full variable domain reads: GAGVSQSPSNKVTEKGKDVELRCDPISGHTALYWYRQSLGQGLEFLIYFQGNSAPDKSGLPSDRFSAERTGGSVSTLTIQRTQQEDSAVYLCASSLRYTGELFFGEGSRLTVL.